This TCR beta chain is from a study of blood T cell repertoires in COVID-19. Study background: Acute and convalescent COVID-19 samples came from the United States, Italy and Spain. Sources were T cells, B-cell-depleted T cells, or PBMCs; the material itself was cDNA or gDNA.

Participants reported their clinical history, and cohort assignment relied on those reports. The table came from immunoSEQ multiplex PCR; TCRdb's copy has only in-frame clones and leaves some out. Among more than 150,000 clones, around four fifths were seen once, and the ten largest hold roughly 17%. The CDR3 spans 18 residues. Trimming took 5 bases from V and 0 from J; bases not matched to a gene: 12. The germline CDR1 and CDR2 sequences are SGHRS and YFSETQ. The chain combines TRBV5-1 with TRBJ2-7, with 12 bases fitting TRBD1. This clonotype originated in a woman aged 45-65 years who had recovered from COVID-19. Material: PBMCs or T cells enriched from blood (not recorded which). This CDR3 reads CASSPGTGGFRVSYEQYF. The CDR3 nucleotides read TGCGCCAGCAGTCCCGGGACAGGGGGCTTTAGAGTCTCCTACGAGCAGTACTTC.